This paragraph reports one T cell receptor beta chain. This CDR3 is 14 amino acids long. Germline CDR1 is SGHTA and CDR2 is FQGTGA. V dropped 5 bases and J dropped 5; count of bases not matched to a gene: 9. This specimen comes from a study of cytomegalovirus exposure and HLA in healthy donors. 13 Jbeta primers and 60 Vbeta primers were used for the PCR. The repertoire was sequenced with immunoSEQ multiplex PCR; TCRdb's copy has only in-frame clones and lacks some. The repertoire holds about 130,000 clones, with roughly 84% as singletons. V gene TRBV7-3 combines with J gene TRBJ2-7; TRBD2 matches at 7 bases. The source material was PBMCs. The clonotype was recovered from a girl aged 2 to 9 in good health and CMV-seronegative. CDR3 coding DNA: TGTGCCAGCAGCCCCATGGGAGGGAGCAACGAGCAGTACTTC. This encodes CASSPMGGSNEQYF.